The clone carrying this T cell receptor (beta chain) was picked up many times. What it binds is unknown. The germline CDR1 and CDR2 sequences are DFQATT and SNEGSKA (reference sequence). CDR3 length equals 15 residues. Deletions cut 0 bases from V and 4 bases from J, with 15 bases between. Time point in this sample: newly diagnosed GD, antithyroid drugs for less than 3 months. Generation of the TCR library employed RNA extracted from PBMCs. The data belong to a study of regulatory T cells in long-lasting Graves disease. In the study overall: Graves' patients, newly diagnosed, had taken antithyroid drugs under 3 months.

General observations from the study: Only peripheral blood was studied, not thyroid tissue.

Library construction for TCR beta used iRepertoire HTBI primers and Arm-PCR of CDR3 regions. Authors' data handling: Across the samples, identification revealed 55 to 75 TRBV and more than twelve TRBJ segments. TCRdb used MiXCR to reprocess the multiplex PCR reads, holding one entry per CDR3 protein. These V and J calls are TCRdb output, not the study's own analysis. The sample contains some 460,000 distinct CDR3 sequences, roughly 15% of which appear only once. These data were also filed under a second study, of T cells in Graves' hyperthyroidism and ophthalmopathy. As that report states: Ophthalmopathy onset followed model prediction by a median around six months.

This sequence was found in a man in his forties or fifties with Graves disease. Sample: peripheral blood mononuclear cells (PBMCs), taken at new diagnosis, from a patient treated with antithyroid drugs. This chain uses TRBV20-1 with TRBJ1-1, with a possible D match to TRBD1 (5 bases). Here the CDR3 reads CSARDSRSGATEAFF. As DNA, the CDR3 is TGCAGTGCTAGAGATTCGAGGAGCGGGGCCACTGAAGCTTTCTTT.